This TCR beta chain emerged from a study of blood T cell repertoires in COVID-19. Study-level information: PBMCs, B-cell-depleted T cells, or T cells were the source of the cDNA or gDNA that made up the material.

This clone appeared a few times. Original data processing: Reference gene primer amplification gave nucleated cell count estimates. The table came from immunoSEQ multiplex PCR; TCRdb's copy has only in-frame clones and leaves some out. That table gives V, J and clone size, and the DNA gave D and trimming. The profile shows tens of thousands of clones, under 90% of them singletons. The CDR3 consists of 16 residues. Germline loops: CDR1 SGHTS, CDR2 YDEGEE. The ends lost 7 bases at V and 4 bases at J; junction bases unmatched: 14. This rearrangement joins TRBV5-8 to TRBJ1-5; 7 bases fit TRBD1. This sequence originates from an elderly woman with acute or convalescent COVID-19. The sequencing input was peripheral blood. The CDR3 is CASEDRAQTSNQPQHF. The CDR3 nucleotides read TGTGCCAGCGAAGACAGGGCGCAGACTTCTAATCAGCCCCAGCATTTT.